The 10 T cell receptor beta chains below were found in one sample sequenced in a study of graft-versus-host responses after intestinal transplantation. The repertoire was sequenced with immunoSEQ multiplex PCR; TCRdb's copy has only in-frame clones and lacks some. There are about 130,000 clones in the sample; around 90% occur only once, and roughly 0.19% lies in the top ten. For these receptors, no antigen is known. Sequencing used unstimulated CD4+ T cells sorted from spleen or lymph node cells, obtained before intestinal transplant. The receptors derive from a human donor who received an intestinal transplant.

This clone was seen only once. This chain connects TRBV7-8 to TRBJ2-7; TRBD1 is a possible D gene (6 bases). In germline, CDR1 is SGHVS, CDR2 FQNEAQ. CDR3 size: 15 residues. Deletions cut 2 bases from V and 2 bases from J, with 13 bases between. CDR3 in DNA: TGTGCCAGCAGCTTACAGGGACACGGGGCCTACGAGCAGTACTTC. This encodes CASSLQGHGAYEQYF.

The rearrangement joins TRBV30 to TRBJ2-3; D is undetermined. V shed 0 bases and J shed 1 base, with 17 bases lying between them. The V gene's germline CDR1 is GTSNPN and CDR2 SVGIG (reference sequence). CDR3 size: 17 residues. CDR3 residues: CAWSVPPLKSGTDTQYF. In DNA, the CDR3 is TGTGCCTGGAGTGTACCCCCCTTGAAGAGCGGCACAGATACGCAGTATTTT.

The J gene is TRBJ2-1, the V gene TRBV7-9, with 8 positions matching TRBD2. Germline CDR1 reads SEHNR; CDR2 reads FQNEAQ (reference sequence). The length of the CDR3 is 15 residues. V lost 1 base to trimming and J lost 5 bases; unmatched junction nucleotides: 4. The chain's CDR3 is CASSLVAGGHNEQFF. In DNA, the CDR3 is TGTGCCAGCAGCTTAGTTGCGGGAGGTCACAATGAGCAGTTCTTC. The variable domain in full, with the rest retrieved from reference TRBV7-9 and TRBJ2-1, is DTGVSQNPRHKITKRGQNVTFRCDPISEHNRLYWYRQTLGQGPEFLTYFQNEAQLEKSRLLSDRFSAERPKGSFSTLEIQRTEQGDSAMYLCASSLVAGGHNEQFFGPGTRLTVL.

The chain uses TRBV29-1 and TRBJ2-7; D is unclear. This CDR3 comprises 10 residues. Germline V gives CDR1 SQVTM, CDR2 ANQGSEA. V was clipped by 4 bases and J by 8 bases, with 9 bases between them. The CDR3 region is CSVGEVQQYF. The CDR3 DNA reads TGCAGCGTTGGGGAAGTTCAGCAGTACTTC.

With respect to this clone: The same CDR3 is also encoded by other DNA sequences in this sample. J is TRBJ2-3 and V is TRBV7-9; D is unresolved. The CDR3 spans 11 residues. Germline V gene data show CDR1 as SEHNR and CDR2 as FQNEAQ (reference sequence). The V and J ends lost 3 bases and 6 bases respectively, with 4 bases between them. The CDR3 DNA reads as TGTGCCAGCAGCTTGGCGGATACGCAGTATTTT. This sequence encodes CASSLADTQYF.

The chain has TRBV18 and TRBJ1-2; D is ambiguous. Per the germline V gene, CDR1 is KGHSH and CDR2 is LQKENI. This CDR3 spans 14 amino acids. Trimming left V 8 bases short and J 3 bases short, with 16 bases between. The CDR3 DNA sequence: TGTGCCAGCGCCGGGTCTTTTGGGGACTATGGCTACACCTTC. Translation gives CASAGSFGDYGYTF. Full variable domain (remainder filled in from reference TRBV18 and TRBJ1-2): NAGVMQNPRHLVRRRGQEARLRCSPMKGHSHVYWYRQLPEEGLKFMVYLQKENIIDESGMPKERFSAEFPKEGPSILRIQQVVRGDSAAYFCASAGSFGDYGYTFGSGTRLTVV.

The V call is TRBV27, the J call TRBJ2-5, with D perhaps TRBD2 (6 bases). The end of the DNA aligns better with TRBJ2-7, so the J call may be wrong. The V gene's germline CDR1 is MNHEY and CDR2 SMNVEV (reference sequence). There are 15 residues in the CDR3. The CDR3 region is CASSSSGREPYEQYF. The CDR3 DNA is TGTGCCAGCAGTTCATCGGGGCGGGAACCCTACGAGCAGTACTTC.

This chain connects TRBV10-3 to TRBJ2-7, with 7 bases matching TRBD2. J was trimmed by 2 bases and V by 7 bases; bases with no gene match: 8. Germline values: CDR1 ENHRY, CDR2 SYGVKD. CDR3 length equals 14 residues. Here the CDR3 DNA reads TGTGCCATCACCATAGCGGGCGACCCCTACGAGCAGTACTTC. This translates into CAITIAGDPYEQYF.

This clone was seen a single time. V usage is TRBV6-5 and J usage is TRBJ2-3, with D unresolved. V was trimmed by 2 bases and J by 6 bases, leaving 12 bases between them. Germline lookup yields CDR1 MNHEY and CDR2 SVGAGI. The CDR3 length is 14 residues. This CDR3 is CASSYGRRTDTQYF. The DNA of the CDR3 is TGTGCCAGCAGTTACGGAAGGAGAACCGATACGCAGTATTTT.

CDR3 residues: CASSILSGTYGYTF. CDR3 bases: TGTGCCAGTAGTATCCTCTCCGGGACCTATGGCTACACCTTC. The rearrangement joins TRBV19 to TRBJ1-2; D may be TRBD1 (5 bases). The germline V gene encodes CDR1 LNHDA and CDR2 SQIVND (reference sequence). The CDR3 has 14 residues. V dropped 3 bases and J dropped 4 bases, with 12 bases sitting between them.